These 3 T cell receptor beta chains came from one sample sequenced in a study of OX40 agonist ivuxolimab in advanced cancers. Libraries were prepared by immunoSEQ multiplex PCR; TCRdb keeps only in-frame clonotypes and omits some of them. The sample shows more than 70,000 clones, 65% to 90% of them seen only once. The material was CD4+ or CD8+ T cells sorted from blood, obtained in a trial of the OX40 agonist ivuxolimab. All receptors derive from an adult with an advanced solid tumor such as melanoma, head and neck, liver or kidney cancer.

This clone was detected once. The chain employs TRBV6-1 and TRBJ2-4; no definite D call. CDR1 MNHNS and CDR2 SASEGT come from the germline V gene. Trimming took off 1 base at V and 8 bases at J, with 15 bases between the two ends. The CDR3 contains 15 residues. The CDR3 sequence: CASSEGVPPNYIQYF. CDR3 coding DNA: TGTGCCAGCAGTGAAGGAGTACCGCCCAACTACATTCAGTACTTC.

V gene TRBV19 combines with J gene TRBJ1-1, with D possibly being TRBD1 (6 bases). Trimming cost V 9 bases and J 5 bases, with 19 bases left between them. The germline gives CDR1 LNHDA, CDR2 SQIVND (reference sequence). CDR3 length: 14 residues. The CDR3 DNA reads as TGTGCCAGCAAGCACCGGGACATAGGAACTGAAGCTTTCTTT. It is translated as CASKHRDIGTEAFF.

The V gene is TRBV7-9, the J gene TRBJ2-1; D may be TRBD1 or TRBD2 (5 bases each). Germline CDR1 and CDR2: SEHNR and FQNEAQ (reference sequence). V lost 3 bases, J lost 1 base, and 13 bases lay in between. The CDR3 is 16 residues long. The CDR3: CASSLGVKGSYNEQFF. In DNA form, the CDR3 reads TGTGCCAGCAGCTTGGGGGTAAAGGGGTCCTACAATGAGCAGTTCTTC.